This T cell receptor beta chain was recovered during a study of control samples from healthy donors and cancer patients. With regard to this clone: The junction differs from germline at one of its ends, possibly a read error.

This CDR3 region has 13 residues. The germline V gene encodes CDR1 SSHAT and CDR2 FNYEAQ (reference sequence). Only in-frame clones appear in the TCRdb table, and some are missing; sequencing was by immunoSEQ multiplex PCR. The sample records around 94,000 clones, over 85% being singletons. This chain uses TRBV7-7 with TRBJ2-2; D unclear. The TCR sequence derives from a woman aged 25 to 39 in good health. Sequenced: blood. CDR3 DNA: TGTGCTAGCAGCTCAGACCTGGCCGGGGAGCTGTTTTTT. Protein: CASSSDLAGELFF.